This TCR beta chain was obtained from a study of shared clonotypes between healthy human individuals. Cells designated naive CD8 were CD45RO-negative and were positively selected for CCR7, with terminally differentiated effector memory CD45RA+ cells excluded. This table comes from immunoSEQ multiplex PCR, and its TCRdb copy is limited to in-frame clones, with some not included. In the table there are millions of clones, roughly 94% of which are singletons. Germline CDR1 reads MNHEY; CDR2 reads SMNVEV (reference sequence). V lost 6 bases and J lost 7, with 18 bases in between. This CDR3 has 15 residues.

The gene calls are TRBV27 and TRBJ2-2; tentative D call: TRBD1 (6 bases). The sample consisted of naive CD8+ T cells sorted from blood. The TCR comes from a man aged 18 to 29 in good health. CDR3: CASRLTPGAGGELFF. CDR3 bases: TGTGCCAGCAGGTTAACCCCAGGGGCAGGCGGGGAGCTGTTTTTT.